This record covers a single TCR beta chain. CDR3 size: 16 residues. The germline V gene has CDR1 SNHLY and CDR2 FYNNEI. V gave up 2 bases and J gave up 9 bases; unmatched junction bases: 9. These data are taken from a study of blood T cell repertoires in COVID-19. Profiling relied on immunoSEQ multiplex PCR, and the TCRdb table lists in-frame clones only, not all of them. The sample includes a few hundred thousand clones, around 81% seen only once; the top ten take more than 2%. This TCR was recovered from a woman aged 55-70 years with acute or convalescent COVID-19. Sequencing was performed on peripheral blood. The genes are TRBV2 and TRBJ2-1, with 11 bases matching TRBD2. The CDR3 loop reads CASSELSLAGGSEQFF. CDR3 coding DNA: TGTGCCAGCAGTGAATTGTCTCTAGCGGGGGGAAGTGAGCAGTTCTTC.